These 27 T cell receptor beta chains share one sample of origin, sequenced in a study of T cells in Graves' hyperthyroidism and ophthalmopathy. The source material, RNA transcripts, was used to amplify TCR beta CDR3 regions. When the TCR CDR3 underwent first-round RT-PCR, the HTBI primer set was used. TCRdb re-called the multiplex PCR reads through MiXCR, storing one row per CDR3 protein. The data show approximately 640,000 distinct CDR3 sequences, 17% seen once. Sequencing input: blood. Every receptor here comes from a man over 45 with Graves' hyperthyroidism.

V gene TRBV7-2 combines with J gene TRBJ2-3; weak D call: TRBD2 (6 bases). CDR1 is SGHTA, CDR2 FQGNSA, per germline. The CDR3 is 17 amino acids. V gave up 6 bases and J gave up 6 bases, with 25 bases separating them. Here the CDR3 DNA reads TGTGCCAGCAGTCAACTCCGAGGCGGCGGGGTCAGTGATACGCAGTATTTT. Translating it yields CASSQLRGGGVSDTQYF.

This chain links TRBV30 with TRBJ2-7; tentatively, D is TRBD1 or TRBD2 (5 bases each). The CDR3 is 14 amino acids. Germline V gene data show CDR1 as GTSNPN and CDR2 as SVGIG (reference sequence). V was shortened by 2 bases and J by 6 bases, with 17 bases between the two germline ends. CDR3 region: CAWSIGGWSAEQYF. CDR3 nucleotide sequence: TGTGCCTGGAGTATTGGGGGTTGGAGCGCCGAGCAGTACTTC.

To note about this clonotype: A single base separates this from a much larger clone, so it may be a read error. The CDR3 does not end in the conserved phenylalanine or tryptophan, so this is likely a read error. The rearrangement links TRBV6-1 to TRBJ2-7, with 7 bases lining up with TRBD1. The germline CDR1 and CDR2 sequences are MNHNS and SASEGT. The junction had 9 bases not matched to a gene; V was cut back by 5 bases and J by 2 bases. The CDR3 sequence is 15 residues long. CDR3 in DNA: TGTGCCAGCAGTCCAAGACAGGGAAGGACCTACGAGCAGTACTAC. This encodes CASSPRQGRTYEQYY.

This clonotype has just a few counts. The V and J genes are TRBV6-2 or TRBV6-3 and TRBJ1-5, with TRBD1 matching 8 bases. Looked up from germline, CDR1 is MNHEY and CDR2 is SVGEGT. V dropped 0 bases and J dropped 3; count of bases not matched to a gene: 4. CDR3 length: 16 residues. The CDR3 loop is CASSYSTGVFNQPQHF. The DNA for the CDR3 is TGTGCCAGCAGTTACTCGACAGGGGTCTTCAATCAGCCCCAGCATTTT.

This clonotype has more than one count but fewer than ten. The V and J genes are TRBV30 and TRBJ2-1, with D hard to call. There are 13 residues in the CDR3. Deletions cut 0 bases from V and 7 bases from J, with 10 bases between. Germline-derived CDR1 and CDR2 are GTSNPN and SVGIG (reference sequence). The CDR3 loop reads CAWSVSWSNEQFF. The CDR3 coding sequence is TGTGCCTGGAGTGTTTCCTGGTCGAATGAGCAGTTCTTC.

The rearrangement links TRBV19 to TRBJ1-2; D unclear. Trimming pared 5 bases from V and 4 bases from J, leaving 11 bases between. Germline assignment: CDR1 LNHDA and CDR2 SQIVND (reference sequence). There are 13 residues in the CDR3. This CDR3 reads CASSPAQSYGYTF. The CDR3 DNA sequence: TGTGCCAGTAGTCCCGCACAGAGCTATGGCTACACCTTC.

This sequence joins TRBV7-9 and TRBJ2-3, with D tentatively TRBD1 or TRBD2 (6 bases each). CDR3 length equals 16 residues. The V end lost 1 base, the J end lost 2 bases, and 13 bases lay between the germline ends. CDR1 and CDR2 from the germline V gene are SEHNR and FQNEAQ (reference sequence). CDR3 sequence reads: CASSLVLRDNTDTQYF. The CDR3 DNA follows: TGTGCCAGCAGCTTAGTCTTGCGGGACAACACAGATACGCAGTATTTT.

V gene TRBV25-1 combines with J gene TRBJ2-7; tentatively, D is TRBD1 or TRBD2 (5 bases each). V was trimmed by 3 bases and J by 5 bases, leaving 14 bases between them. There are 14 residues in the CDR3. Germline assignment: CDR1 MGHDK and CDR2 SYGVNS. CDR3 in DNA: TGTGCCAGCAGTGAGGGACCAACCAGGGACGAGCAGTACTTC. This gives the protein CASSEGPTRDEQYF.

This clonotype was seen at least ten times. The chain is built from TRBV7-6 and TRBJ2-2, with 10 bases that match TRBD2. Germline loops: CDR1 SGHVS, CDR2 FNYEAQ. This CDR3 is 17 amino acids long. V trimming: 1 base; J trimming: 5 bases; junction bases outside the gene matches: 7. The DNA for the CDR3 is TGTGCCAGCAGCTTAGGGCTAGCGGGAGCGGGGACCGGGGAGCTGTTTTTT. Translating gives CASSLGLAGAGTGELFF.

This clonotype was seen repeatedly, ten times or more. The CDR3 sequence is CASSSGTMQDTQYF. The CDR3 region has the DNA TGTGCCAGCAGCTCTGGGACTATGCAAGATACGCAGTATTTT. The chain has TRBV11-3 and TRBJ2-3, with 7 bases aligning to TRBD2. The CDR3 covers 14 residues. Germline V gene lookup returns CDR1 SGHNT and CDR2 YENEEA. Trimming removed 4 bases from V and 5 bases from J; junction bases left unmatched: 6.

The CDR3 nucleotides are TGTGCCAGCAGTTCTACGACTAGCGGGAGGTCTGAGCAGTTCTTC. Protein sequence: CASSSTTSGRSEQFF. The chain combines TRBV28 with TRBJ2-1; TRBD2 matches at 13 bases. The ends lost 4 bases at V and 9 bases at J; junction bases unmatched: 6. The length of the CDR3 is 15 residues. CDR1 and CDR2 from the germline V gene are MDHEN and SYDVKM.

This clonotype was detected ten times or more. The chain links TRBV2 to TRBJ1-6, with D unresolved. The ends were cut back, 10 bases at V and 5 bases at J, with 15 bases in the middle. From germline, CDR1 is SNHLY and CDR2 FYNNEI. The CDR3 spans 14 residues. CDR3 sequence reads: CATLRDRNNSPLHF. The CDR3 DNA reads TGTGCCACCCTCCGCGATCGGAATAATTCACCCCTCCACTTT. Using reference TRBV2 and TRBJ1-6 for the parts outside the CDR3, the full variable domain is EPEVTQTPSHQVTQMGQEVILRCVPISNHLYFYWYRQILGQKVEFLVSFYNNEISEKSEIFDDQFSVERPDGSNFTLKIRSTKLEDSAMYFCATLRDRNNSPLHFGNGTRLTVT.

The chain is built from TRBV9 and TRBJ2-4; TRBD2 matches at 12 bases. V shed 0 bases, J shed 7 bases, and the junction held 2 bases outside the gene matches. The CDR3 has 15 residues. Germline-derived CDR1 and CDR2 are SGDLS and YYNGEE. This chain's CDR3 is CASSVDLAGGNIQYF. The CDR3 DNA reads as TGTGCCAGCAGCGTAGATCTAGCGGGAGGGAACATTCAGTACTTC.

In this sample, this clonotype turned up many times. This chain joins TRBV11-3 and TRBJ2-7, with 7 nucleotides matching TRBD1. The ends lost 5 bases at V and 2 bases at J; junction bases unmatched: 6. CDR1 is SGHNT and CDR2 is YENEEA in the germline V gene. CDR3 length: 14 amino acids. For the CDR3, the DNA is TGTGCCAGCAGCCCATCGGGACAGCCCTACGAGCAGTACTTC. It specifies CASSPSGQPYEQYF.

This clonotype was counted at least ten times. The chain uses TRBV12-3 or TRBV12-4 and TRBJ2-2; unclear D gene. Trimming shortened V by 2 bases and J by 1 base, and 8 bases separated the two germline ends. CDR3 size: 15 residues. The CDR3 protein is CASSLTPENTGELFF. As DNA, the CDR3 is TGTGCCAGCAGTTTAACGCCAGAGAACACCGGGGAGCTGTTTTTT.

The chain recombines TRBV5-1 with TRBJ1-1; D is unresolved. This CDR3 spans 13 amino acids. V was pared by 4 bases and J by 3 bases, with 10 bases between. CDR1 SGHRS and CDR2 YFSETQ come from the germline V gene. CDR3 sequence reads: CASSDTAYTEAFF. The CDR3, as DNA: TGCGCCAGCAGCGACACAGCGTACACTGAAGCTTTCTTT.

This clonotype was counted ten times or more. The chain recombines TRBV2 with TRBJ2-7, with D perhaps TRBD2 (5 bases). Trimming cost V 7 bases and J 6 bases, with 13 bases left between them. This CDR3 region has 12 residues. Germline V gene data show CDR1 as SNHLY and CDR2 as FYNNEI. The CDR3 coding sequence is TGTGCCAGCAACGGGGAACGGGGCGAGCAGTACTTC. Translating it yields CASNGERGEQYF.

This clonotype showed up just a few times. The rearrangement uses TRBV7-9 and TRBJ2-1; TRBD2 matches at 7 bases. Germline lookup yields CDR1 SEHNR and CDR2 FQNEAQ (reference sequence). Germline trimming cut 1 base from V and 7 bases from J; bases unmatched to any gene: 10. CDR3 size: 16 residues. The CDR3 coding sequence is TGTGCCAGCAGCTTAGGTAGGGCGGGAGTCAGGAATGAGCAGTTCTTC. Protein product: CASSLGRAGVRNEQFF.

This clonotype was picked up a small number of times. The chain uses TRBV20-1 and TRBJ2-7; D perhaps matches TRBD1 (5 bases). The CDR3 is made up of 16 amino acids. Per the germline V gene, CDR1 is DFQATT and CDR2 is SNEGSKA (reference sequence). V was clipped by 0 bases and J by 1 base, with 16 bases between them. The CDR3 DNA sequence: TGCAGTGCTAGAGAATACGGCAGGGTAGGATCCTACGAGCAGTACTTC. Amino acids: CSAREYGRVGSYEQYF.

The chain combines TRBV5-1 with TRBJ1-3; tentatively, D is TRBD1 (5 bases). V lost 1 base, J lost 1 base, and 21 bases lay in between. CDR1 is SGHRS and CDR2 is YFSETQ in the germline V gene. This CDR3 spans 19 amino acids. CDR3 bases: TGCGCCAGCAGCTTGAAGTTTTTGGATAACAGGCCTTCTGGAAACACCATATATTTT. Amino acids: CASSLKFLDNRPSGNTIYF. Based on the CDR3 plus reference TRBV5-1 and TRBJ1-3, the full variable domain is KAGVTQTPRYLIKTRGQQVTLSCSPISGHRSVSWYQQTPGQGLQFLFEYFSETQRNKGNFPGRFSGRQFSNSRSEMNVSTLELGDSALYLCASSLKFLDNRPSGNTIYFGEGSWLTVV.

This clonotype was seen at least ten times. The chain employs TRBV2 and TRBJ1-1; the match to TRBD1 covers 8 bases. V gave up 6 bases and J gave up 4 bases; unmatched junction bases: 10. The CDR3 is 15 amino acids. Germline V CDR1 and CDR2: SNHLY, FYNNEI. Here the CDR3 reads CASSGTGFKGTEAFF. The CDR3 DNA is TGTGCCAGCAGCGGGACAGGTTTTAAGGGCACTGAAGCTTTCTTT.

This sequence joins TRBV6-5 and TRBJ2-1; D gene uncertain. The CDR3 has 16 residues. Trimming stripped 0 bases from V and 7 bases from J, with 16 bases between. Germline lookup yields CDR1 MNHEY and CDR2 SVGAGI. The CDR3 DNA sequence: TGTGCCAGCAGTTACTCGAGTCCAGGATACCAGAATGAGCAGTTCTTC. This translates into CASSYSSPGYQNEQFF.

This sequence joins TRBV29-1 and TRBJ2-7; TRBD2 is a possible D gene (6 bases). Trimming removed 4 bases from V and 6 bases from J, with 16 bases in between. This CDR3 region has 13 residues. Germline CDR1 is SQVTM and CDR2 is ANQGSEA. DNA for the CDR3: TGCAGCGTTGCGTTTTTGGACTACCCCGAGCAGTACTTC. Translation: CSVAFLDYPEQYF.

Comments on this clonotype: Germline and junction disagree at one end, which may indicate a read error. The V and J genes are TRBV14 and TRBJ2-5; 10 bases line up with TRBD2. This CDR3 contains 12 residues. CDR1 SGHDN and CDR2 FVKESK come from the germline V gene. CDR3 nucleotide sequence: TGTGCCAGCAGCCCTTCTAGCGGGAGAATGGACTTC. Translation: CASSPSSGRMDF.

The chain uses TRBV7-2 and TRBJ2-7; D is possibly TRBD1 or TRBD2 (5 bases each). Trimming left V 5 bases short and J 7 bases short, with 18 bases between. The length of the CDR3 is 14 residues. CDR1 is SGHTA, CDR2 FQGNSA, per germline. The CDR3 reads CASSTYRGDWEQYF. In DNA, the CDR3 is TGTGCCAGCAGCACCTACCGGGGCGATTGGGAGCAGTACTTC.

This clonotype was counted at least ten times. The CDR3 here is CASSLGLLARANTGELFF. The DNA for the CDR3 is TGTGCCAGCAGTTTAGGCCTGCTAGCACGTGCGAACACCGGGGAGCTGTTTTTT. The chain has TRBV28 and TRBJ2-2; perhaps TRBD2 as D (5 bases). Germline assignment: CDR1 MDHEN and CDR2 SYDVKM. With 2 bases removed from V and 0 bases from J, the gap between germline ends came to 16 bases. The CDR3 contains 18 residues.

As for this clonotype: This may come from a read error, since a much larger clone is one base off. The CDR3 coding sequence is TGTGCCAGCAGCCAGGGACTAGCGGGAGGAGATACGCAGTATTTT. The encoded protein is CASSQGLAGGDTQYF. The rearrangement uses TRBV4-2 and TRBJ2-3; TRBD2 matches at 15 bases. CDR3 length: 15 residues. Germline CDR1 reads LGHNA; CDR2 reads YNFKEQ. J was trimmed by 5 bases and V by 3 bases; bases with no gene match: 0.